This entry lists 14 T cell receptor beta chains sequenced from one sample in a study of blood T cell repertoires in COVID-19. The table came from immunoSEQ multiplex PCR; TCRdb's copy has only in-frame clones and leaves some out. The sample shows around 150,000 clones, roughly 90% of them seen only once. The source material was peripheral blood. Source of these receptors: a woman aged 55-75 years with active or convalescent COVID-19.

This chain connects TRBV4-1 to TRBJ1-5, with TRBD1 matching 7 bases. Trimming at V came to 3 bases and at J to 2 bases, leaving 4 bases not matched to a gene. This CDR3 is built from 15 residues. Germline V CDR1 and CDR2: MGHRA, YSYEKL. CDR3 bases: TGCGCCAGCAGCCATCCGCAGGGGGGCAATCAGCCCCAGCATTTT. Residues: CASSHPQGGNQPQHF.

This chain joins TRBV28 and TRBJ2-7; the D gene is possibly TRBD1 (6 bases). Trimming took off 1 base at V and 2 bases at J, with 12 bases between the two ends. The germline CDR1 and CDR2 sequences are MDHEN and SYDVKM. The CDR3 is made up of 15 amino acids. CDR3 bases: TGTGCCAGCAGTTTATCGGTGACAGGCACCTACGAGCAGTACTTC. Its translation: CASSLSVTGTYEQYF.

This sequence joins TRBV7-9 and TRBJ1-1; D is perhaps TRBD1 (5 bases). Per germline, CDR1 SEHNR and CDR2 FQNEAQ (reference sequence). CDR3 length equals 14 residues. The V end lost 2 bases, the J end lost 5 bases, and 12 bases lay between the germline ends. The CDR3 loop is CASSLWGRETEAFF. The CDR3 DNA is TGTGCCAGCAGCTTATGGGGGAGGGAGACTGAAGCTTTCTTT.

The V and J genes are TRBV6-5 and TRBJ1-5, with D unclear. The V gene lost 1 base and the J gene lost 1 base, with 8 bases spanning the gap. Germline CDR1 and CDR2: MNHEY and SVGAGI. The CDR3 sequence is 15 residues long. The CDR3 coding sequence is TGTGCCAGCAGTTACTACAGAGGGAGCAATCAGCCCCAGCATTTT. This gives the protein CASSYYRGSNQPQHF.

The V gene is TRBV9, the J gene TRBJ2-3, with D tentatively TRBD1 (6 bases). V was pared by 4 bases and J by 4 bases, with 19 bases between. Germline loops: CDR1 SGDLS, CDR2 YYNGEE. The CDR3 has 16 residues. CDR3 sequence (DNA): TGTGCCAGCAGCTTAACATCAGGGGTTAGGGCAGATACGCAGTATTTT. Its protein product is CASSLTSGVRADTQYF.

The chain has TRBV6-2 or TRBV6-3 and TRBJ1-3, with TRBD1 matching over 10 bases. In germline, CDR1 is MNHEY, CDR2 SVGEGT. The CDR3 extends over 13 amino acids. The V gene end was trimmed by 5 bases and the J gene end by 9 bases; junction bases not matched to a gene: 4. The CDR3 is CASSPRQGATIYF. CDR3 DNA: TGTGCCAGCAGTCCCAGACAGGGGGCCACCATATATTTT.

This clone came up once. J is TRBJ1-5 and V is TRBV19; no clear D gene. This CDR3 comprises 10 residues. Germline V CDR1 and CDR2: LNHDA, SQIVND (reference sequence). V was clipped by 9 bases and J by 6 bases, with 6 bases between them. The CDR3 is CARRSQPQHF. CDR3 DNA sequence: TGTGCCAGGAGGAGTCAGCCCCAGCATTTT.

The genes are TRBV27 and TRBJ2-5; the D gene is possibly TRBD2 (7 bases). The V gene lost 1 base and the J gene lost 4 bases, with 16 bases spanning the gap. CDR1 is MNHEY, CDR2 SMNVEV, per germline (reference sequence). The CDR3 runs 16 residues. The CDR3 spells CASSLFSLRGRETQYF. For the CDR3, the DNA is TGTGCCAGCAGTTTATTTTCATTGCGGGGGCGAGAGACCCAGTACTTC.

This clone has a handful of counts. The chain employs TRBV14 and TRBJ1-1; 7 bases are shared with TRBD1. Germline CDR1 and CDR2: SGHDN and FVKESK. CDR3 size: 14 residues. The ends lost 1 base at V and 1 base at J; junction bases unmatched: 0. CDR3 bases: TGTGCCAGCAGCCAAGCAGGGGGGAACACTGAAGCTTTCTTT. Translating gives CASSQAGGNTEAFF.

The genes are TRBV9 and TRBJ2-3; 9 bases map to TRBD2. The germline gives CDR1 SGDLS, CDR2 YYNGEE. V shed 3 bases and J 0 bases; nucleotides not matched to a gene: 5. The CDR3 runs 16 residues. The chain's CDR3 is CASSGAGGGSTDTQYF. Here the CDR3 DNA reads TGTGCCAGCAGCGGAGCGGGGGGCGGAAGCACAGATACGCAGTATTTT.

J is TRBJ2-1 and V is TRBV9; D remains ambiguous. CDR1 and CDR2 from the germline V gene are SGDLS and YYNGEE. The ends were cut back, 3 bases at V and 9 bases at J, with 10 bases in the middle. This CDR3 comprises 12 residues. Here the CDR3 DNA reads TGTGCCAGCAGCGGCAGGTTCGTTGAGCAGTTCTTC. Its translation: CASSGRFVEQFF.

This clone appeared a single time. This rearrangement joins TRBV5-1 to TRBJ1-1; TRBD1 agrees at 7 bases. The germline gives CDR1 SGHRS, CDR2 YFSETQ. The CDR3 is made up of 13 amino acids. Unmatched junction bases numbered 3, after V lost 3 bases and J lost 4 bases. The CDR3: CASSYRGGTEAFF. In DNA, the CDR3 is TGCGCCAGCAGCTACAGGGGTGGCACTGAAGCTTTCTTT.

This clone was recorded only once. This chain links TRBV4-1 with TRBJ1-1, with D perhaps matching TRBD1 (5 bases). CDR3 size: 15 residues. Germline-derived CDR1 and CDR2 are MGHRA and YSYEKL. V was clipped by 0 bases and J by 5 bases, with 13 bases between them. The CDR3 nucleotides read TGCGCCAGCAGCCAAGATCAGGGCTGGCGGACTGAAGCTTTCTTT. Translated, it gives CASSQDQGWRTEAFF.

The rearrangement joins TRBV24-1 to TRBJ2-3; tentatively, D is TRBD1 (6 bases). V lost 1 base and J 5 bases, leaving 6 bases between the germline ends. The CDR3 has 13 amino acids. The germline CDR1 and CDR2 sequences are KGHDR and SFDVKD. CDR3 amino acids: CATSDLGGDTQYF. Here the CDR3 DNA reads TGTGCCACCAGTGATTTAGGGGGAGATACGCAGTATTTT.